The 26 T cell receptor beta chains below were found in one sample sequenced in a study of blood T cell repertoires in COVID-19. Profiling relied on immunoSEQ multiplex PCR, and the TCRdb table lists in-frame clones only, not all of them. The sample carries over 200,000 clones, more than 65% recorded once. What was sequenced was peripheral blood. These TCRs come from a woman of 80 years or more with acute or convalescent COVID-19.

This clone was counted a few times. The chain has TRBV16 and TRBJ2-5; D not certain. Trimming stripped 1 base from V and 6 bases from J, with 15 bases between. CDR1 and CDR2 from the germline V gene are KGHSY and FQNENV. The CDR3 consists of 15 residues. CDR3 region: CASSQLGSSEQTQYF. The CDR3 DNA reads as TGTGCCAGCAGCCAATTAGGTTCCAGCGAACAGACCCAGTACTTC.

This chain's CDR3 is CASSLAGGRYEQYF. The CDR3 DNA follows: TGTGCCAGCAGCTTAGCGGGTGGGAGGTACGAGCAGTACTTC. This sequence joins TRBV7-3 and TRBJ2-7, with D tentatively TRBD2 (6 bases). The germline V gene encodes CDR1 SGHTA and CDR2 FQGTGA. Trimming took off 2 bases at V and 4 bases at J, with 12 bases between the two ends. This CDR3 has 14 residues.

This rearrangement joins TRBV19 to TRBJ2-7, with D maybe TRBD1 (6 bases). This CDR3 comprises 14 residues. Germline loops: CDR1 LNHDA, CDR2 SQIVND (reference sequence). V gave up 5 bases and J gave up 0 bases, with 11 bases separating them. Written as DNA, the CDR3 is TGTGCCAGTAGTCCTCAGACAGGCTCCTACGAGCAGTACTTC. Translated: CASSPQTGSYEQYF.

The rearrangement links TRBV24-1 to TRBJ2-3; possibly TRBD1 for D (5 bases). Germline assignment: CDR1 KGHDR and CDR2 SFDVKD. V was trimmed by 3 bases and J by 0 bases, leaving 12 bases between them. This CDR3 is built from 16 residues. The CDR3 spells CATSDRAGISTDTQYF. CDR3 sequence (DNA): TGTGCCACCAGTGATAGGGCAGGGATCAGCACAGATACGCAGTATTTT.

J is TRBJ2-5 and V is TRBV7-2; TRBD1 is a possible D gene (6 bases). Trimming removed 1 base from V and 3 bases from J, with 9 bases in between. There are 14 residues in the CDR3. Germline V gene lookup returns CDR1 SGHTA and CDR2 FQGNSA. CDR3 nucleotides: TGTGCCAGCAGCTTAGGGGCAGGGGAAGAGACCCAGTACTTC. Translating it yields CASSLGAGEETQYF.

The chain has TRBV3-1 (or the pseudogene TRBV3-2) and TRBJ1-2; TRBD1 agrees at 7 bases. The germline V gene has CDR1 LGHDT and CDR2 YNNKEL (reference sequence). The ends lost 4 bases at V and 3 bases at J; junction bases unmatched: 8. The CDR3 has 15 amino acids. In nucleotides, the CDR3 is TGTGCCAGCAGCCCCCGAAGCGACAGGGACTATGGCTACACCTTC. Translating it yields CASSPRSDRDYGYTF.

This chain joins TRBV3-1 (or the pseudogene TRBV3-2) and TRBJ1-1; 11 nucleotides agree with TRBD1. Germline assignment: CDR1 LGHDT and CDR2 YNNKEL (reference sequence). V was clipped by 0 bases and J by 3 bases; unmatched bases: 15. The CDR3 is 20 residues long. The CDR3 protein is CASSQDQRTGGGLLDTEAFF. DNA for the CDR3: TGTGCCAGCAGCCAAGATCAGAGGACAGGGGGCGGACTTTTGGACACTGAAGCTTTCTTT.

This clone was seen more than once but under ten times. V gene TRBV6-5 combines with J gene TRBJ1-2; tentative D call: TRBD1 (5 bases). The CDR3 loop spans 12 amino acids. In germline, CDR1 is MNHEY, CDR2 SVGAGI. The germline V and J ends were trimmed by 7 bases and 5 bases, with 11 bases remaining between them. CDR3 bases: TGTGCCAGCACCATGGCAGGGTATGGCTACACCTTC. This gives the protein CASTMAGYGYTF.

CDR3 DNA: TGTGCCAGCAGCCGAGTACAGGGGCCTTATGGCTACACCTTC. Translation: CASSRVQGPYGYTF. V is TRBV25-1 and J is TRBJ1-2; 7 bases line up with TRBD1. The CDR3 has 14 amino acids. The ends lost 6 bases at V and 5 bases at J; junction bases unmatched: 9. Germline V gene sequence: CDR1 MGHDK, CDR2 SYGVNS.

This clone was picked up one time. V and J are TRBV4-2 and TRBJ1-2; no clear D. The CDR3 extends over 15 amino acids. With 4 bases removed from V and 3 bases from J, the gap between germline ends came to 15 bases. Germline V gene lookup returns CDR1 LGHNA and CDR2 YNFKEQ. The chain's CDR3 is CASSLLPSTDYGYTF. The CDR3 DNA reads as TGTGCCAGCAGCCTACTTCCGTCCACCGACTATGGCTACACCTTC.

V gene TRBV5-6 combines with J gene TRBJ2-5; 7 bases line up with TRBD1. CDR1 and CDR2 from the germline V gene are SGHDT and YYEEEE. The CDR3 is 15 amino acids. With V trimmed by 1 base and J by 4 bases, 7 bases remained unmatched. The CDR3 is CASSLTQGVGETQYF. The CDR3 DNA sequence: TGTGCCAGCAGCTTGACGCAGGGGGTCGGAGAGACCCAGTACTTC.

In its sample, this clone was seen a few times. The rearrangement links TRBV2 to TRBJ2-5; D is possibly TRBD2 (7 bases). This CDR3 is built from 12 residues. Germline V gene sequence: CDR1 SNHLY, CDR2 FYNNEI. V dropped 8 bases and J dropped 4 bases, with 11 bases sitting between them. The CDR3 loop reads CASGGAGETQYF. Here the CDR3 DNA reads TGTGCCAGCGGGGGGGCGGGAGAGACCCAGTACTTC.

The chain couples TRBV6-5 to TRBJ2-7; TRBD1 matches 9 bases. The CDR3 sequence is 15 residues long. With V trimmed by 6 bases and J by 0 bases, 6 bases remained unmatched. The germline V gene has CDR1 MNHEY and CDR2 SVGAGI. DNA of the CDR3: TGTGCCAGCAGGAGGGACAGGGAAACCTCCTACGAGCAGTACTTC. It translates to CASRRDRETSYEQYF.

The gene calls are TRBV2 and TRBJ2-2; no firm D call. V was clipped by 7 bases and J by 1 base, with 4 bases between them. CDR1 SNHLY and CDR2 FYNNEI come from the germline V gene. This CDR3 spans 12 amino acids. CDR3 protein: CASKQNTGELFF. Written as DNA, the CDR3 is TGTGCCAGCAAACAGAACACCGGGGAGCTGTTTTTT.

The chain recombines TRBV7-3 with TRBJ2-2; 8 bases are a match to TRBD1. V lost 0 bases, J lost 4 bases, and 7 bases stayed unmatched. The CDR3 is 17 amino acids. In germline, CDR1 is SGHTA, CDR2 FQGTGA. The CDR3 DNA is TGTGCCAGCAGCTTAACTACAGGGGGTAGTGGCACCGGGGAGCTGTTTTTT. It is translated as CASSLTTGGSGTGELFF.

The V call is TRBV6-5, the J call TRBJ2-1; 11 bases agree with TRBD2. The CDR3 runs to 15 residues. From germline, CDR1 is MNHEY and CDR2 SVGAGI. The junction had 8 bases not matched to a gene; V was cut back by 5 bases and J by 8 bases. The CDR3 sequence: CASSPLAGGVDEQFF. Here the CDR3 DNA reads TGTGCCAGCAGTCCGTTAGCGGGAGGGGTCGATGAGCAGTTCTTC.

CDR3 nucleotide sequence: TGTGCCAGCAGCCAAAACAGCTACGAGCAGTACTTC. Protein sequence: CASSQNSYEQYF. This chain links TRBV14 with TRBJ2-7, with no clear D. CDR1 and CDR2 (germline): SGHDN, FVKESK. The V end was cut by 2 bases, the J end by 3 bases, with 5 bases between. This CDR3 has 12 amino acids.

The CDR3 nucleotides are TGCGCCAGCAGCTTGAGCTTTCGGGTTAGCGGGAGAGTTGAGGGGTACGAGCAGTACTTC. Protein sequence: CASSLSFRVSGRVEGYEQYF. The rearrangement joins TRBV5-1 to TRBJ2-7, with TRBD2 matching 9 bases. V lost 1 base and J lost 4; bases outside the gene matches: 21. Germline V CDR1 and CDR2: SGHRS, YFSETQ. The CDR3 runs 20 residues.

The rearrangement joins TRBV29-1 to TRBJ1-3; tentatively, D is TRBD1 (6 bases). V shed 6 bases and J shed 4 bases, with 7 bases lying between them. The CDR3 is made up of 11 amino acids. Germline V gene lookup returns CDR1 SQVTM and CDR2 ANQGSEA. CDR3 nucleotide sequence: TGCAGCGTCGGACAGGGAAACACCATATATTTT. Translated: CSVGQGNTIYF.

The CDR3 here is CASSAESTGTSLDTQYF. DNA for the CDR3: TGTGCCAGCAGTGCCGAATCGACCGGGACTAGCCTGGATACGCAGTATTTT. The chain carries TRBV6-4 and TRBJ2-3, with 9 nucleotides matching TRBD2. Looked up from germline, CDR1 is MRHNA and CDR2 is SNTAGT. This CDR3 contains 17 residues. V shed 4 bases and J 6 bases; nucleotides not matched to a gene: 14.

V usage is TRBV4-1 and J usage is TRBJ2-2, with 9 bases aligning to TRBD2. V trimming: 0 bases; J trimming: 7 bases; junction bases outside the gene matches: 9. Looked up from germline, CDR1 is MGHRA and CDR2 is YSYEKL. This CDR3 has 17 amino acids. The CDR3 DNA sequence: TGCGCCAGCAGCCAAGAAGGCGCGGGAGGGCCTGACGGGGAGCTGTTTTTT. As protein: CASSQEGAGGPDGELFF.

The chain employs TRBV19 and TRBJ1-3; a possible D gene is TRBD1 (6 bases). CDR1 and CDR2 (germline): LNHDA, SQIVND (reference sequence). The CDR3 loop spans 15 amino acids. Trimming left V 8 bases short and J 0 bases short, with 14 bases between. The CDR3 sequence is CASSDSSFSGNTIYF. For the CDR3, the DNA is TGTGCCAGTTCGGACAGTTCATTCTCTGGAAACACCATATATTTT.

The chain is built from TRBV11-1 and TRBJ2-5; 9 bases agree with TRBD1. V lost 5 bases, J lost 5 bases, and 9 bases stayed unmatched. This CDR3 contains 15 residues. Germline values: CDR1 SGHAT, CDR2 FQDESV (reference sequence). This CDR3 reads CASSNLQGARETQYF. The CDR3 DNA follows: TGTGCCAGCAGCAATCTACAGGGGGCGAGGGAGACCCAGTACTTC. The full variable domain, with the rest looked up from reference TRBV11-1 and TRBJ2-5, is EAEVAQSPRYKITEKSQAVAFWCDPISGHATLYWYRQILGQGPELLVQFQDESVVDDSQLPKDRFSAERLKGVDSTLKIQPAELGDSAMYLCASSNLQGARETQYFGPGTRLLVL.

The chain recombines TRBV4-1 with TRBJ2-5; 8 bases align to TRBD2. The germline gives CDR1 MGHRA, CDR2 YSYEKL. Trimming cost V 3 bases and J 5 bases; bases outside gene matches: 17. This CDR3 has 18 residues. The CDR3 loop is CASSQPLAGPRSKETQYF. In nucleotides, the CDR3 is TGCGCCAGCAGCCAGCCTTTAGCGGGGCCCCGCTCGAAGGAGACCCAGTACTTC.

J is TRBJ2-7 and V is TRBV3-1 (or the pseudogene TRBV3-2); D gene ambiguous. Germline V gene data show CDR1 as LGHDT and CDR2 as YNNKEL (reference sequence). This CDR3 has 12 amino acids. The ends were cut back, 4 bases at V and 6 bases at J, with 10 bases in the middle. Here the CDR3 reads CASSPDMSEQYF. The CDR3 region has the DNA TGTGCCAGCAGCCCAGACATGTCCGAGCAGTACTTC.

The CDR3 here is CASSPSQFYEQYF. CDR3 nucleotide sequence: TGTGCCAGCAGCCCATCACAGTTCTACGAGCAGTACTTC. V usage is TRBV11-2 and J usage is TRBJ2-7; D is unclear. Germline values: CDR1 SGHAT, CDR2 FQNNGV. This CDR3 has 13 amino acids. V lost 5 bases and J lost 3, with 11 bases in between.